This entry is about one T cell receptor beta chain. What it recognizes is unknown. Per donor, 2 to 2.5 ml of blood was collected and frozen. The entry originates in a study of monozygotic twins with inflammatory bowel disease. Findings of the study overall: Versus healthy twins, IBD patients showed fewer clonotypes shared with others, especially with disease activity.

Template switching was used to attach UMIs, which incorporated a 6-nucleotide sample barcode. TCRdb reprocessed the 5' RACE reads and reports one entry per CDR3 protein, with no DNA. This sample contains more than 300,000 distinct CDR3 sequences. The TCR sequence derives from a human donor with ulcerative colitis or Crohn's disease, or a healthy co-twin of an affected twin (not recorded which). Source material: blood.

CDR3 protein: CSVDGSYGYTF. The chain uses TRBV29-1 and TRBJ1-2. Germline V CDR1 and CDR2: SQVTM, ANQGSEA. The CDR3 is 11 residues long.